Below, 20 T cell receptor beta chains from the same sample are listed, as sequenced in a study of shared clonotypes between healthy human individuals. Profiled with immunoSEQ multiplex PCR; TCRdb holds only in-frame clones, not every one. The sample records about 610,000 clones, about 95% being singletons. Terminally differentiated effector memory CD45RA+ cells were excluded from the naive CD8 cells, which were CD45RO-negative and positively selected for CCR7. Sequenced sample: naive CD8+ T cells sorted from blood. The receptors shown here come from a woman aged 30 to 39 in good health.

This chain links TRBV5-1 with TRBJ2-3; D is unclear. V gave up 0 bases and J gave up 2 bases, with 10 bases separating them. Per germline, CDR1 SGHRS and CDR2 YFSETQ. The CDR3 spans 15 residues. CDR3 residues: CASSLGTSVTDTQYF. The CDR3 DNA reads TGCGCCAGCAGCTTGGGCACCTCGGTCACAGATACGCAGTATTTT.

The chain uses TRBV2 and TRBJ2-7, with D maybe TRBD2 (6 bases). This CDR3 has 15 amino acids. V was clipped by 6 bases and J by 0 bases, with 15 bases between them. Germline CDR1 and CDR2: SNHLY and FYNNEI. The CDR3 here is CASSKGLPSSYEQYF. As DNA, the CDR3 is TGTGCCAGCAGCAAGGGACTTCCCAGCTCCTACGAGCAGTACTTC.

The V call is TRBV27, the J call TRBJ1-1; D uncertain. This CDR3 is built from 11 residues. Trimming shortened V by 8 bases and J by 5 bases, and 9 bases separated the two germline ends. CDR1 is MNHEY and CDR2 is SMNVEV in the germline V gene (reference sequence). CDR3 DNA: TGTGCCAGCCTCGCGGGAACTGAAGCTTTCTTT. This codes for CASLAGTEAFF.

About this clone: The junction departs from germline at one end; a sequencing error may be responsible. This rearrangement joins TRBV7-2 to TRBJ2-7; D uncertain. This CDR3 has 13 amino acids. The germline gives CDR1 SGHTA, CDR2 FQGNSA. The CDR3 DNA reads as TGTGCCAGCAACCTACAGAGAGGCTGGCCCCTCTTCTTC. Translating it yields CASNLQRGWPLFF.

V usage is TRBV27 and J usage is TRBJ1-1; D unclear. The CDR3 has 13 amino acids. The germline gives CDR1 MNHEY, CDR2 SMNVEV (reference sequence). V was cut by 1 base and J by 3 bases, with 6 bases left in between. Here the CDR3 reads CASSLWVDTEAFF. The CDR3 coding sequence is TGTGCCAGCAGTTTATGGGTCGACACTGAAGCTTTCTTT.

The chain employs TRBV9 and TRBJ2-1, with TRBD2 matching over 13 bases. This CDR3 comprises 16 residues. Unmatched junction bases numbered 4, after V lost 4 bases and J lost 3 bases. Germline assignment: CDR1 SGDLS and CDR2 YYNGEE. Here the CDR3 DNA reads TGTGCCAGCAGCCCATGGACTAGCGGGAGCTACAATGAGCAGTTCTTC. Translation gives CASSPWTSGSYNEQFF.

The chain recombines TRBV7-2 with TRBJ2-2; possible D gene TRBD2, 5 bases. V dropped 1 base and J dropped 4 bases, with 10 bases sitting between them. CDR1 and CDR2 (germline): SGHTA, FQGNSA. The CDR3 is 15 amino acids. The chain's CDR3 is CASSLGGYTTGELFF. The CDR3 DNA reads as TGTGCCAGCAGCTTAGGAGGGTATACCACCGGGGAGCTGTTTTTT.

CDR3 loop: CASGFGLAGDTGELFF. The CDR3 DNA reads as TGTGCTAGTGGTTTTGGGCTAGCGGGAGACACCGGGGAGCTGTTTTTT. The V gene is TRBV12-5, the J gene TRBJ2-2, with 10 bases that match TRBD2. Germline assignment: CDR1 LGHNT and CDR2 FRNRAP. The CDR3 runs 16 residues. Losses at the gene ends were 3 bases for V and 3 bases for J; bases not matched to a gene: 4.

This clone is a singleton in its sample. The chain combines TRBV29-1 with TRBJ2-1; D possibly uses TRBD1 or TRBD2 (5 bases each). Deletions cut 4 bases from V and 6 bases from J, with 16 bases between. Germline V gene data show CDR1 as SQVTM and CDR2 as ANQGSEA. CDR3 length equals 14 residues. This CDR3 reads CSVAGLGEVNEQFF. The CDR3 DNA reads as TGCAGCGTTGCGGGTTTGGGGGAAGTCAATGAGCAGTTCTTC.

Comments on this clone: Other DNA sequences in the same sample also yield this CDR3. The chain uses TRBV27 and TRBJ1-5; D gene ambiguous. Trimming pared 1 base from V and 1 base from J, leaving 2 bases between. Per germline, CDR1 MNHEY and CDR2 SMNVEV (reference sequence). This CDR3 spans 13 amino acids. The CDR3 sequence is CASSLWSNQPQHF. CDR3 coding DNA: TGTGCCAGCAGTTTATGGAGCAATCAGCCCCAGCATTTT.

The chain is built from TRBV27 and TRBJ2-3; 9 bases agree with TRBD2. Germline V lookup: CDR1 MNHEY, CDR2 SMNVEV (reference sequence). V shed 5 bases and J 0 bases; nucleotides not matched to a gene: 6. CDR3 length: 16 amino acids. For the CDR3, the DNA is TGTGCCAGCAGTCCGATAGCGGGAGAAAGCACAGATACGCAGTATTTT. Protein sequence: CASSPIAGESTDTQYF.

V usage is TRBV13 and J usage is TRBJ2-7; D gene ambiguous. Germline CDR1 PRHDT, CDR2 FYEKMQ (reference sequence). With 0 bases removed from V and 3 bases from J, the gap between germline ends came to 6 bases. This CDR3 has 13 residues. The CDR3 DNA reads as TGTGCCAGCAGCTTAGGCGGTGTCTACGAGCAGTACTTC. This encodes CASSLGGVYEQYF.

This clone was found once. This chain joins TRBV28 and TRBJ1-2; D remains ambiguous. The germline gives CDR1 MDHEN, CDR2 SYDVKM. The CDR3 sequence is 15 residues long. The CDR3 protein is CGSRGSLEANYGYTF. Written as DNA, the CDR3 is TGTGGATCAAGAGGAAGCCTAGAAGCTAACTATGGCTACACCTTC.

The chain uses TRBV13 and TRBJ2-7; tentatively, D is TRBD1 (5 bases). The CDR3 consists of 15 residues. Trimming removed 5 bases from V and 6 bases from J, with 20 bases in between. Germline V CDR1 and CDR2: PRHDT, FYEKMQ (reference sequence). This CDR3 is CASSPPAGSTGEQYF. For the CDR3, the DNA is TGTGCCAGCAGCCCGCCCGCAGGGTCTACGGGCGAGCAGTACTTC. The variable domain in full, with the rest retrieved from reference TRBV13 and TRBJ2-7, is AAGVIQSPRHLIKEKRETATLKCYPIPRHDTVYWYQQGPGQDPQFLISFYEKMQSDKGSIPDRFSAQQFSDYHSELNMSSLELGDSALYFCASSPPAGSTGEQYFGPGTRLTVT.

This clone was detected once. The rearrangement links TRBV28 to TRBJ2-1; TRBD2 agrees at 8 bases. The CDR3 loop spans 15 amino acids. The V and J ends lost 11 bases and 2 bases, in that order; junction bases with no gene match: 11. Germline CDR1 reads MDHEN; CDR2 reads SYDVKM. CDR3 sequence (DNA): TGTGCCGTCGATAGGCTAGCGGGTGCCTACAATGAGCAGTTCTTC. This codes for CAVDRLAGAYNEQFF. The full variable domain, with the rest looked up from reference TRBV28 and TRBJ2-1, is DVKVTQSSRYLVKRTGEKVFLECVQDMDHENMFWYRQDPGLGLRLIYFSYDVKMKEKGDIPEGYSVSREKKERFSLILESASTNQTSMYLCAVDRLAGAYNEQFFGPGTRLTVL.

The genes are TRBV5-4 and TRBJ1-3; TRBD1 matches at 9 bases. There are 15 residues in the CDR3. In germline, CDR1 is SGHNT, CDR2 YYREEE (reference sequence). V lost 4 bases, J lost 4 bases, and 6 bases stayed unmatched. CDR3 nucleotide sequence: TGTGCCAGCAGCCCAGGGACAGGGTCCGGAAACACCATATATTTT. The encoded protein is CASSPGTGSGNTIYF.

The J gene is TRBJ2-1, the V gene TRBV19; 10 bases fit TRBD2. Germline V gene lookup returns CDR1 LNHDA and CDR2 SQIVND (reference sequence). The CDR3 extends over 18 amino acids. The V gene end was trimmed by 5 bases and the J gene end by 2 bases; junction bases not matched to a gene: 12. The CDR3 loop reads CASSPGDLAGDPYNEQFF. The DNA of the CDR3 is TGTGCCAGTAGTCCGGGGGACCTAGCGGGAGACCCCTACAATGAGCAGTTCTTC.

V gene TRBV9 combines with J gene TRBJ1-5; D is possibly TRBD1 (6 bases). The CDR3 has 13 amino acids. Trimming cost V 3 bases and J 7 bases, with 11 bases left between them. CDR1 and CDR2 (germline): SGDLS, YYNGEE. CDR3 protein: CASSGGGGQPQHF. The DNA of the CDR3 is TGTGCCAGCAGCGGGGGGGGCGGGCAGCCCCAGCATTTT.

Only one count was recorded for this clone. The gene calls are TRBV2 and TRBJ2-1; D gene uncertain. Germline loops: CDR1 SNHLY, CDR2 FYNNEI. CDR3 length: 19 amino acids. Trimming removed 1 base from V and 0 bases from J, with 19 bases in between. The CDR3 DNA is TGTGCCAGCAGTGAAGTCCTCCTGGTTACGGAGAGCTCCTACAATGAGCAGTTCTTC. Translated, it gives CASSEVLLVTESSYNEQFF.

This chain connects TRBV14 to TRBJ2-1; the match to TRBD2 covers 8 bases. This CDR3 is built from 14 residues. CDR1 and CDR2 from the germline V gene are SGHDN and FVKESK. J lost 5 bases, V lost 3 bases, and 3 bases had no gene match. This CDR3 reads CASSQGTRDNEQFF. As DNA, the CDR3 is TGTGCCAGCAGCCAGGGGACTAGGGACAATGAGCAGTTCTTC.